The TCR beta chain described here comes from a study of shared clonotypes between healthy human individuals. As originally analysed: From ImmunoSEQ came sequences covering only the junction and carrying no quality scores, so filtering differed. Sequenced by immunoSEQ multiplex PCR; TCRdb stores in-frame clones only, minus some. V and J calls and clone size are as listed in that table; D and trimming were resolved from the DNA. The sample has 2,500,000 or so clones; 85% to 95% are singletons. V trimming: 6 bases; J trimming: 3 bases; junction bases outside the gene matches: 3. The V gene's germline CDR1 is MNHNY and CDR2 SVGAGI (reference sequence). There are 13 residues in the CDR3. Donors comprised only Caucasian adults living in Nashville, Tennessee.

This clonotype was sampled from a man between 18 and 35 years old in good health. Some clones in this sample may be carry-over from other donors' samples. The chain is built from TRBV6-6 and TRBJ1-2; 8 positions match TRBD1. Sequencing was performed on naive CD4+ T cells from PBMCs. Subset specified: CD45RA+ positively selected. DNA of the CDR3: TGTGCCAGCAGACCGACAGGGGACTATGGCTACACCTTC. Amino acid sequence: CASRPTGDYGYTF.